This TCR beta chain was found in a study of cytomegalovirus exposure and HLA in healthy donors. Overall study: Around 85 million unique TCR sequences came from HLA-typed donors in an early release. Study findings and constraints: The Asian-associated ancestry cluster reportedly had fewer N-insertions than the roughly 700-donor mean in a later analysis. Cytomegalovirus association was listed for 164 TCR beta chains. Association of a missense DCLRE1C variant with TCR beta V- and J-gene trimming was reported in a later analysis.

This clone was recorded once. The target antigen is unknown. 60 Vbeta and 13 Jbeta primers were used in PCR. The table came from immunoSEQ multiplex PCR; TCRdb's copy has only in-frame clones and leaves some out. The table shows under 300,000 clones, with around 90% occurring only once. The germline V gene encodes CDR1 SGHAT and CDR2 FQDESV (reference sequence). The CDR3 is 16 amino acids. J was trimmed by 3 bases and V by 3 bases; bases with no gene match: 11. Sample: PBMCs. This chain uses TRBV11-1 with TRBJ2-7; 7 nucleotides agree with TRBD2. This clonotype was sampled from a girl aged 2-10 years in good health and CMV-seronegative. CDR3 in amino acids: CASSLGGFNMGYEQYF. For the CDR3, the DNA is TGTGCCAGCAGCTTGGGAGGGTTCAACATGGGCTACGAGCAGTACTTC.